This note documents a single TCR beta chain sequence. The antigen is undetermined. Trimming shortened V by 9 bases and J by 4 bases, and 16 bases separated the two germline ends. The CDR3 has 14 amino acids. Per the germline V gene, CDR1 is MNHEY and CDR2 is SMNVEV (reference sequence). The sample belongs to a study of blood T cells in healthy people across ages. PCR was performed a second time for about 6 to 12 cycles using a sample-barcoded 5' primer and a J-beta primer mix. TCRdb itself ran the 5' RACE reads through MiXCR, one entry per CDR3 protein. The table has hundreds of thousands of distinct CDR3 sequences, roughly 50% seen once. Overall study results and limits: While age rose, TCR beta diversity per million T cells dropped in a roughly linear way.

The sequence was obtained from a man aged 55 to 70 in good health. The chain uses TRBV27 and TRBJ1-5, with D perhaps TRBD1 (6 bases). The specimen was blood. CDR3 loop: CASRARTANQPQHF. CDR3 sequence (DNA): TGTGCCAGTCGCGCCCGGACAGCAAATCAGCCCCAGCATTTT.